The 22 T cell receptor beta chains reported below all come from one sample, sequenced in a study of T cell responses to AZD1222 COVID-19 vaccine. Clones were read by immunoSEQ multiplex PCR, and TCRdb kept only the in-frame ones, dropping some. The sample records around 140,000 clones, just over 90% being singletons. Here the sequenced sample was peripheral blood, taken on day 0 of AZD1222 vaccination. The source is an adult in good health.

This chain joins TRBV29-1 and TRBJ2-2, with D possibly being TRBD1 (5 bases). V shed 6 bases and J shed 6 bases, with 17 bases lying between them. Germline values: CDR1 SQVTM, CDR2 ANQGSEA. The CDR3 runs to 14 residues. CDR3 region: CSVVQGVYPGELFF. The CDR3, as DNA: TGCAGCGTGGTCCAGGGTGTTTACCCCGGGGAGCTGTTTTTT.

The genes are TRBV7-2 and TRBJ1-2; tentatively, D is TRBD1 (5 bases). This CDR3 has 14 residues. CDR1 SGHTA and CDR2 FQGNSA come from the germline V gene. Trimming took 5 bases from V and 0 from J, leaving 10 bases between them. The CDR3 loop reads CASSPGLTNYGYTF. CDR3 in DNA: TGTGCCAGCAGCCCGGGACTGACTAACTATGGCTACACCTTC.

J is TRBJ2-7 and V is TRBV6-5; 7 bases map to TRBD2. Germline-derived CDR1 and CDR2 are MNHEY and SVGAGI. V trimming: 8 bases; J trimming: 3 bases; junction bases outside the gene matches: 7. CDR3 length: 13 residues. The CDR3 sequence: CASHSGWGYEQYF. The CDR3 DNA is TGTGCCAGCCATAGCGGGTGGGGCTACGAGCAGTACTTC.

This clone appeared a few times. V gene TRBV7-2 combines with J gene TRBJ1-2; the D is unclear. The CDR3 totals 14 residues. CDR1 and CDR2 (germline): SGHTA, FQGNSA. V lost 0 bases to trimming and J lost 2 bases, with 7 bases between them. CDR3 sequence (DNA): TGTGCCAGCAGCTTAGCGGAATCGAACTATGGCTACACCTTC. Its translation is CASSLAESNYGYTF.

The chain is built from TRBV4-1 and TRBJ1-2, with TRBD1 matching 8 bases. With 1 base clipped from V and 4 bases from J, the junction kept 5 bases outside the gene matches. Germline V CDR1 and CDR2: MGHRA, YSYEKL. The CDR3 covers 15 residues. For the CDR3, the DNA is TGCGCCAGCAGCCAAGGCGGGACAGGTCTCTATGGCTACACCTTC. As protein: CASSQGGTGLYGYTF.

The chain joins TRBV6-5 to TRBJ2-5; the D gene is possibly TRBD2 (6 bases). Germline lookup yields CDR1 MNHEY and CDR2 SVGAGI. This CDR3 is built from 14 residues. The ends were cut back, 6 bases at V and 5 bases at J, with 16 bases in the middle. The DNA of the CDR3 is TGTGCCAGCAGCCTGGGACTCCCAGGGGAGACCCAGTACTTC. Translation: CASSLGLPGETQYF.

This sequence joins TRBV7-2 and TRBJ2-3; no clear D gene. The length of the CDR3 is 11 residues. Germline CDR1 SGHTA, CDR2 FQGNSA. Trimming shortened V by 4 bases and J by 6 bases, and 5 bases separated the two germline ends. The CDR3 loop is CASSSQDTQYF. The CDR3 DNA reads TGTGCCAGCAGCTCTCAGGATACGCAGTATTTT.

The CDR3, as DNA: TGTGCCAGTAGGCCCGGGACAGATCCCCCCTACGAGCAGTACTTC. This translates into CASRPGTDPPYEQYF. This chain connects TRBV19 to TRBJ2-7, with TRBD1 matching over 7 bases. CDR3 length: 15 residues. The V gene's germline CDR1 is LNHDA and CDR2 SQIVND (reference sequence). V lost 6 bases and J lost 2; bases outside the gene matches: 10.

The DNA of the CDR3 is TGTGCCAGTAGTGGCGGACAGTTGGGAGCTTTCTTT. Protein: CASSGGQLGAFF. This chain links TRBV19 with TRBJ1-1; a weak D match, TRBD1 (6 bases). Germline V gives CDR1 LNHDA, CDR2 SQIVND (reference sequence). With 5 bases removed from V and 10 bases from J, the gap between germline ends came to 14 bases. The CDR3 loop spans 12 amino acids.

The chain recombines TRBV6-5 with TRBJ2-3; 9 positions match TRBD2. Looked up from germline, CDR1 is MNHEY and CDR2 is SVGAGI. V gave up 6 bases and J gave up 1 base; unmatched junction bases: 5. This CDR3 is built from 15 residues. The DNA of the CDR3 is TGTGCCAGCAGACCTAGCGGGGTAGGCACAGATACGCAGTATTTT. This codes for CASRPSGVGTDTQYF.

CDR3 sequence (DNA): TGTGCCAGCAGCCAATATGAGGGGGCCTCCTACGAGCAGTACTTC. The encoded protein is CASSQYEGASYEQYF. The chain combines TRBV3-1 (or the pseudogene TRBV3-2) with TRBJ2-7, with 7 bases matching TRBD1. CDR3 length: 15 residues. V trimming: 2 bases; J trimming: 0 bases; junction bases outside the gene matches: 4. Germline-derived CDR1 and CDR2 are LGHDT and YNNKEL (reference sequence).

This clone was recorded once. V and J are TRBV18 and TRBJ2-6; D uncertain. This CDR3 has 17 amino acids. Germline V gene data show CDR1 as KGHSH and CDR2 as LQKENI. The ends were cut back, 2 bases at V and 0 bases at J, with 11 bases in the middle. The CDR3 loop reads CASSPFEGRSGANVLTF. Here the CDR3 DNA reads TGTGCCAGCTCACCATTCGAAGGTCGCTCTGGGGCCAACGTCCTGACTTTC.

The V and J genes are TRBV5-6 and TRBJ1-2; D gene ambiguous. There are 12 residues in the CDR3. In germline, CDR1 is SGHDT, CDR2 YYEEEE. V lost 1 base and J 7 bases, leaving 8 bases between the germline ends. In nucleotides, the CDR3 is TGTGCCAGCAGCTTGTCGGTCGGTGGCTACACCTTC. It translates to CASSLSVGGYTF.

The chain is built from TRBV12-3 or TRBV12-4 and TRBJ1-2; D unresolved. This CDR3 has 12 amino acids. With 6 bases removed from V and 8 bases from J, the gap between germline ends came to 13 bases. The CDR3 DNA sequence: TGTGCCAGCAGCCCTGTGGAGGGAGGCTACACCTTC. Residues: CASSPVEGGYTF.

The chain is built from TRBV10-2 and TRBJ2-7; D gene ambiguous. Germline-derived CDR1 and CDR2 are WSHSY and SAAADI. The CDR3 loop spans 11 amino acids. The ends were cut back, 4 bases at V and 3 bases at J, with 4 bases in the middle. As DNA, the CDR3 is TGCGCCAGCAGTGGAGACTACGAGCAGTACTTC. It specifies CASSGDYEQYF.

The genes are TRBV6-5 and TRBJ1-4, with TRBD1 as a possible D gene (5 bases). The CDR3 totals 15 residues. Trimming cost V 7 bases and J 3 bases, with 15 bases left between them. Germline values: CDR1 MNHEY, CDR2 SVGAGI. The CDR3 loop is CASTNIGVANEKLFF. The DNA for the CDR3 is TGTGCCAGCACTAATATAGGGGTAGCTAATGAAAAACTGTTTTTT.

This sequence joins TRBV5-1 and TRBJ2-5; D uncertain. This CDR3 is built from 12 residues. Germline CDR1 is SGHRS and CDR2 is YFSETQ. V lost 1 base and J 3 bases, leaving 4 bases between the germline ends. CDR3 in amino acids: CASSLSEETQYF. In DNA, the CDR3 is TGCGCCAGCAGCTTGAGTGAAGAGACCCAGTACTTC.

This chain uses TRBV11-2 with TRBJ1-3; D remains unclear. The CDR3 consists of 13 residues. Germline loops: CDR1 SGHAT, CDR2 FQNNGV. The V end lost 5 bases, the J end lost 0 bases, and 5 bases lay between the germline ends. In DNA form, the CDR3 reads TGTGCCAGCAGCATATACTCTGGAAACACCATATATTTT. As protein: CASSIYSGNTIYF.

J is TRBJ2-2 and V is TRBV20-1; D may be TRBD2 (6 bases). Germline loops: CDR1 DFQATT, CDR2 SNEGSKA (reference sequence). CDR3 length: 15 amino acids. V shed 3 bases and J shed 4 bases, with 15 bases lying between them. CDR3 amino acids: CSASGQRASTGELFF. Here the CDR3 DNA reads TGCAGTGCTAGTGGCCAGCGGGCGAGCACCGGGGAGCTGTTTTTT.

V and J are TRBV5-8 and TRBJ2-7; TRBD2 matches 8 bases. The CDR3 length is 18 residues. The V segment lost 4 bases and the J segment 5 bases; nucleotides outside the gene matches: 20. CDR1 is SGHTS, CDR2 YDEGEE, per germline. As DNA, the CDR3 is TGTGCCAGCAGCCCTGGTTGGACCCTAACGGGGGGGGTCGACGAGCAGTACTTC. Translating it yields CASSPGWTLTGGVDEQYF.

CDR3: CASSLAPQSEETGELFF. In DNA form, the CDR3 reads TGTGCCAGCAGCTTAGCACCCCAGTCTGAGGAAACCGGGGAGCTGTTTTTT. The chain carries TRBV11-2 and TRBJ2-2; no definite D call. Between the trimmed V and J ends, which lost 1 base and 5 bases, there was a span of 17 bases. The length of the CDR3 is 17 residues. Germline CDR1 and CDR2: SGHAT and FQNNGV.

This clone turned up a few times. V usage is TRBV30 and J usage is TRBJ2-7; TRBD2 matches at 7 bases. Losses at the gene ends were 4 bases for V and 2 bases for J; bases not matched to a gene: 8. CDR3 length equals 14 residues. Germline CDR1 is GTSNPN and CDR2 is SVGIG (reference sequence). In nucleotides, the CDR3 is TGTGCCTGGATGATGGCGGGAGTCACCTACGAGCAGTACTTC. Encoded protein: CAWMMAGVTYEQYF.